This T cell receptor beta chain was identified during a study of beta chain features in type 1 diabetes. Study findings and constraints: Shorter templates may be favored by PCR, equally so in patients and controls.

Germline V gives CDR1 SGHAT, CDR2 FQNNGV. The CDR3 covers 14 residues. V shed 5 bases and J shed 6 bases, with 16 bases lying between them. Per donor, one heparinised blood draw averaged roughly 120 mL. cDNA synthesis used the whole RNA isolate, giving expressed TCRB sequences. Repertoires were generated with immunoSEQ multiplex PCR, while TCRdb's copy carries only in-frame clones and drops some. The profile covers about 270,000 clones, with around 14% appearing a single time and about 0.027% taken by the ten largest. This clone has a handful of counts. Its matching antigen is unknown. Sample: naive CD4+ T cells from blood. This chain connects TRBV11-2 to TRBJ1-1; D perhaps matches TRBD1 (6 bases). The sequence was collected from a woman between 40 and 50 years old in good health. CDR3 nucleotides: TGTGCCAGCAGCCGCAAGACAGGTCAACCTGAAGCTTTCTTT. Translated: CASSRKTGQPEAFF.